These 10 T cell receptor beta chains were all obtained from the same sample, sequenced in a study of shared clonotypes between healthy human individuals. CD45RO-negative cells were positively selected for CCR7, leaving out terminally differentiated effector memory CD45RA+ cells. This table comes from immunoSEQ multiplex PCR, and its TCRdb copy is limited to in-frame clones, with some not included. The table lists just over 2,000,000 clones, approximately 95% of them singletons. Input material: naive CD8+ T cells sorted from blood. The receptors stem from a man aged 18 to 29 in good health.

The V and J genes are TRBV5-6 and TRBJ2-7; 8 nucleotides line up with TRBD1. V lost 3 bases, J lost 4 bases, and 6 bases stayed unmatched. Germline CDR1 is SGHDT and CDR2 is YYEEEE. This CDR3 comprises 14 residues. The chain's CDR3 is CASSSDQGAYEQYF. CDR3 in DNA: TGTGCCAGCAGCTCGGACCAGGGGGCGTACGAGCAGTACTTC.

The V gene is TRBV5-4, the J gene TRBJ2-5, with D possibly being TRBD1 or TRBD2 (6 bases each). Germline V lookup: CDR1 SGHNT, CDR2 YYREEE (reference sequence). Trimming pared 3 bases from V and 5 bases from J, leaving 17 bases between. The CDR3 contains 15 residues. The CDR3: CASSWARGLSETQYF. The CDR3 DNA sequence: TGTGCCAGCAGCTGGGCCCGGGGGCTGAGCGAGACCCAGTACTTC. The variable domain in full, with the rest retrieved from reference TRBV5-4 and TRBJ2-5, is ETGVTQSPTHLIKTRGQQVTLRCSSQSGHNTVSWYQQALGQGPQFIFQYYREEENGRGNFPPRFSGLQFPNYSSELNVNALELDDSALYLCASSWARGLSETQYFGPGTRLLVL.

The chain uses TRBV5-1 and TRBJ1-1; 7 bases are a match to TRBD1. V was pared by 5 bases and J by 7 bases, with 11 bases of the junction left unmatched. Germline CDR1 is SGHRS and CDR2 is YFSETQ. The CDR3 has 14 amino acids. This CDR3 is CASRPSRGAVEAFF. The CDR3 DNA sequence: TGCGCCAGCAGGCCCTCCAGGGGGGCGGTTGAAGCTTTCTTT.

The rearrangement joins TRBV7-8 to TRBJ2-7; 11 bases line up with TRBD1. From germline, CDR1 is SGHVS and CDR2 FQNEAQ. The CDR3 covers 15 residues. V was pared by 1 base and J by 4 bases, with 3 bases of the junction left unmatched. CDR3 sequence (DNA): TGTGCCAGCAGCTTAGATGGGACAGGGGGGTACGAGCAGTACTTC. This codes for CASSLDGTGGYEQYF.

The gene calls are TRBV9 and TRBJ2-4; 11 positions agree with TRBD2. The germline gives CDR1 SGDLS, CDR2 YYNGEE. This CDR3 region has 14 residues. The V and J ends lost 3 bases and 7 bases, in that order; junction bases with no gene match: 3. CDR3: CASSAGLAGNIQYF. The CDR3 nucleotides are TGTGCCAGCAGCGCAGGACTAGCGGGTAACATTCAGTACTTC.

The rearrangement uses TRBV7-9 and TRBJ1-3, with D possibly being TRBD1 (6 bases). Germline lookup yields CDR1 SEHNR and CDR2 FQNEAQ (reference sequence). V was clipped by 1 base and J by 1 base, with 11 bases between them. The CDR3 runs 16 residues. This chain's CDR3 is CASSLVGRGSGNTIYF. The CDR3 bases are TGTGCCAGCAGCTTAGTAGGCAGGGGATCTGGAAACACCATATATTTT.

The chain joins TRBV7-6 to TRBJ1-5; D not resolved. CDR1 and CDR2 (germline): SGHVS, FNYEAQ. The CDR3 spans 17 residues. V shed 2 bases and J shed 0 bases, with 14 bases lying between them. The DNA for the CDR3 is TGTGCCAGCAGCTTAAACTCACGGATCTATAGCAATCAGCCCCAGCATTTT. Amino acids: CASSLNSRIYSNQPQHF.

The chain couples TRBV28 to TRBJ2-5, with TRBD1 as a possible D gene (6 bases). The J call may be mistaken, given a closer DNA end match to TRBJ2-7. The CDR3 runs 12 residues. The germline CDR1 and CDR2 sequences are MDHEN and SYDVKM. CDR3 region: CASTGESYEQYF. The CDR3 nucleotides are TGTGCCAGCACAGGGGAATCCTACGAGCAGTACTTC.

V is TRBV6-5 and J is TRBJ1-6; TRBD1 is a possible D gene (5 bases). CDR1 MNHEY and CDR2 SVGAGI come from the germline V gene. The CDR3 runs to 15 residues. Trimming removed 0 bases at V and 19 bases at J, with 22 bases between. CDR3 amino acids: CASSYSAGGGTEFHF. The CDR3 DNA reads TGTGCCAGCAGTTACTCGGCCGGCGGAGGGACGGAATTTCACTTT.

The rearrangement joins TRBV5-1 to TRBJ1-2; 12 bases match TRBD1. This CDR3 comprises 18 residues. Germline values: CDR1 SGHRS, CDR2 YFSETQ. V lost 4 bases and J lost 5; bases outside the gene matches: 15. CDR3 amino acids: CASSIGAGQGATDYGYTF. In DNA, the CDR3 is TGCGCCAGCAGCATTGGTGCGGGACAGGGGGCTACGGATTATGGCTACACCTTC.